The 10 T cell receptor beta chains in this list originate from one sample, sequenced in a study of tumor-infiltrating lymphocytes in primary liver carcinoma. Starting material of 450 to 500 ng total RNA yielded TCR beta cDNA via a constant-region primer. Three rounds of nested multiplex PCR with slightly modified ARM-PCR produced TCR beta libraries. The opening two PCR rounds, 10 cycles each, paired TRBV1-TRBV30 forward primers with a C-beta reverse primer. TCRdb re-analysed the multiplex PCR reads in MiXCR, keeping a single row per CDR3 protein. Altogether approximately 330,000 distinct CDR3 sequences are present, about 65% being singletons, with the ten largest covering under 8.5%. Unsorted whole blood served as the source of blood RNA, and germline DNA was extracted as well. Sequenced material: peripheral blood. These receptors came from a man between 35 and 55 years old with primary liver carcinoma and hepatitis B virus infection.

The V gene is TRBV30, the J gene TRBJ1-3, with D perhaps matching TRBD1 (6 bases). Trimming cost V 4 bases and J 0 bases, with 16 bases left between them. This CDR3 contains 16 residues. Per the germline V gene, CDR1 is GTSNPN and CDR2 is SVGIG (reference sequence). For the CDR3, the DNA is TGTGCCTGGACTGTACCAGGGGTGAGCTCTGGAAACACCATATATTTT. Translated, it gives CAWTVPGVSSGNTIYF. The whole variable domain, remainder taken from reference TRBV30 and TRBJ1-3, is SQTIHQWPATLVQPVGSPLSLECTVEGTSNPNLYWYRQAAGRGLQLLFYSVGIGQISSEVPQNLSASRPQDRQFILSSKKLLLSDSGFYLCAWTVPGVSSGNTIYFGEGSWLTVV.

Points on this clonotype: A read error may be the cause here, since a much bigger clone is one base away. The chain is built from TRBV12-3 or TRBV12-4 and TRBJ2-2, with D possibly matching TRBD2 (6 bases). V lost 4 bases and J 8 bases, leaving 14 bases between the germline ends. The CDR3 totals 14 residues. CDR3 protein: CASSSGLSVGELFF. As DNA, the CDR3 is TGTGCCAGCAGTTCGGGACTGTCCGTGGGGGAGCTGTTTTTT.

About this clonotype: This may come from a read error, since a much larger clone is one base off. The V gene is TRBV5-4, the J gene TRBJ2-5; no reliable D call. Germline-derived CDR1 and CDR2 are SGHNT and YYREEE (reference sequence). Trimming cost V 4 bases and J 7 bases, with 11 bases left between them. There are 12 residues in the CDR3. The CDR3 loop is CASSLSSRTQYF. The DNA for the CDR3 is TGTGCCAGCAGCCTCTCGTCCCGGACCCAGTACTTC.

The chain recombines TRBV5-1 with TRBJ1-1, with TRBD1 matching over 7 bases. Trimming took 5 bases from V and 4 from J; bases not matched to a gene: 8. The CDR3 contains 14 residues. Germline CDR1 is SGHRS and CDR2 is YFSETQ. DNA for the CDR3: TGCGCCAGCAGTGTCCCAGGGGGGAGCACTGAAGCTTTCTTT. This gives the protein CASSVPGGSTEAFF.

This clonotype was seen a single time. Being one base from a much bigger clone, this may be a read error. This chain connects TRBV10-3 to TRBJ2-7; 10 bases agree with TRBD1. Germline CDR1 reads ENHRY; CDR2 reads SYGVKD. This CDR3 is built from 15 residues. The CDR3 loop is CAITEKGTGAYERYF. CDR3 coding DNA: TGTGCCATCACCGAGAAAGGGACAGGGGCCTACGAGCGGTACTTC.

To note about this clonotype: A read error may explain this, as a much larger clone is one base away. CDR3 protein: CVSSVGDGNTIYF. CDR3 bases: TGTGTCAGCAGCGTAGGGGATGGAAACACCATATATTTT. V and J are TRBV9 and TRBJ1-3, with D possibly TRBD1 on 5 matching bases. The V gene's germline CDR1 is SGDLS and CDR2 YYNGEE. The CDR3 is 13 residues long.

This clonotype was found a few times. The chain combines TRBV6-6 with TRBJ1-4; D possibly corresponds to TRBD1 (5 bases). CDR3 size: 14 residues. The V gene lost 6 bases and the J gene lost 5 bases, with 13 bases spanning the gap. Germline CDR1 is MNHNY and CDR2 is SVGAGI (reference sequence). CDR3 DNA sequence: TGTGCCAGCAGACTGACAGAACTCAATGAAAAACTGTTTTTT. Protein: CASRLTELNEKLFF.

J is TRBJ1-3 and V is TRBV12-3 or TRBV12-4, with TRBD1 matching over 8 bases. There are 15 residues in the CDR3. With 4 bases clipped from V and 4 bases from J, the junction kept 6 bases outside the gene matches. The CDR3 sequence: CASSSGQATGNTIYF. The DNA for the CDR3 is TGTGCCAGCAGTTCGGGACAGGCGACGGGAAACACCATATATTTT.

To note about this clonotype: A read error may be the cause here, since a much bigger clone is one base away. V and J are TRBV6-1 and TRBJ1-1; the match to TRBD1 covers 7 bases. The germline gives CDR1 MNHNS, CDR2 SASEGT. The CDR3 contains 13 residues. The CDR3 is CASSIQGRTEALF. The CDR3 DNA follows: TGTGCCAGCAGCATACAGGGGCGGACTGAAGCTCTCTTT.

This clonotype was seen more than once but under ten times. The conserved phenylalanine or tryptophan normally closing the CDR3 is absent here, so this likely arose from a read error. V and J are TRBV11-2 and TRBJ2-4; tentative D call: TRBD1 (6 bases). Germline loops: CDR1 SGHAT, CDR2 FQNNGV. There are 16 residues in the CDR3. The CDR3 nucleotides read TGTGCCAACAGCTTAGGGGGACACCTAGCCAAAAACATTCAGTACCTC. This gives the protein CANSLGGHLAKNIQYL.